These 15 T cell receptor beta chains share one sample of origin, sequenced in a study of blood T cell repertoires in COVID-19. Here immunoSEQ multiplex PCR was the method, and the copy in TCRdb shows in-frame clones only, minus some. The sample shows fewer than 55,000 clones, about 63% of them seen only once. Sequencing was done on a sample of peripheral blood. All receptors derive from a woman in her 70s with acute or convalescent COVID-19.

The chain links TRBV7-2 to TRBJ1-5, with 8 bases aligning to TRBD1. Germline values: CDR1 SGHTA, CDR2 FQGNSA. Trimming took 1 base from V and 6 from J; bases not matched to a gene: 5. This CDR3 region has 15 residues. CDR3 nucleotides: TGTGCCAGCAGCTTAGTTTCAGGGGGCATTCAGCCCCAGCATTTT. Its protein product is CASSLVSGGIQPQHF.

This clone came up many times. The chain recombines TRBV28 with TRBJ1-1; TRBD1 is a possible D gene (5 bases). CDR3 length: 15 residues. Germline V gene lookup returns CDR1 MDHEN and CDR2 SYDVKM. Trimming cost V 6 bases and J 6 bases, with 20 bases left between them. CDR3 bases: TGTGCCAGCAGGGAATATGGGGCTGGTAACGCTGAAGCTTTCTTT. Amino acids: CASREYGAGNAEAFF.

The J gene is TRBJ2-1, the V gene TRBV11-2; the D gene is possibly TRBD2 (5 bases). The CDR3 loop spans 12 amino acids. Trimming removed 0 bases from V and 9 bases from J, with 6 bases in between. The germline V gene encodes CDR1 SGHAT and CDR2 FQNNGV. As DNA, the CDR3 is TGTGCCAGCAGCTTAGATCGGGGTGAGCAGTTCTTC. Translated: CASSLDRGEQFF.

This clone has only one observation. This rearrangement joins TRBV19 to TRBJ1-5; D is possibly TRBD1 (5 bases). The CDR3 has 15 residues. Germline V CDR1 and CDR2: LNHDA, SQIVND (reference sequence). The V gene lost 3 bases and the J gene lost 4 bases, with 13 bases spanning the gap. The CDR3 loop is CASSIGRDSNQPQHF. The CDR3 region has the DNA TGTGCCAGTAGTATCGGCAGGGATTCAAATCAGCCCCAGCATTTT.

The gene calls are TRBV4-1 and TRBJ2-5; D is unresolved. The germline CDR1 and CDR2 sequences are MGHRA and YSYEKL. This CDR3 is 14 amino acids long. The V and J ends lost 0 bases and 4 bases respectively, with 9 bases between them. The CDR3 sequence is CASSQDPGLETQYF. DNA of the CDR3: TGCGCCAGCAGCCAAGACCCCGGGTTAGAGACCCAGTACTTC.

The sample holds one count of this clone. The chain has TRBV15 and TRBJ1-1, with 12 nucleotides matching TRBD1. The CDR3 length is 17 residues. From germline, CDR1 is LNHNV and CDR2 YYDKDF (reference sequence). Trimming cost V 3 bases and J 1 base; bases outside gene matches: 6. This chain's CDR3 is CATSSGTGGSSNTEAFF. The CDR3 DNA reads TGTGCCACCAGCAGCGGGACAGGGGGCAGTTCGAACACTGAAGCTTTCTTT.

The chain joins TRBV10-3 to TRBJ2-3, with D maybe TRBD2 (5 bases). V lost 3 bases to trimming and J lost 4 bases, with 11 bases between them. Germline V lookup: CDR1 ENHRY, CDR2 SYGVKD. The CDR3 has 14 amino acids. The CDR3 DNA reads as TGTGCCATCAGTGACGGAGGCACGGCAGATACGCAGTATTTT. Protein product: CAISDGGTADTQYF.

This chain joins TRBV28 and TRBJ1-1; D uncertain. The CDR3 extends over 11 amino acids. V lost 7 bases and J lost 11, with 14 bases in between. Per the germline V gene, CDR1 is MDHEN and CDR2 is SYDVKM. In DNA form, the CDR3 reads TGTGCCAGCACTACAGATCTTCGGGCTTTCTTT. It yields the protein CASTTDLRAFF.

V gene TRBV7-9 combines with J gene TRBJ1-2; 9 bases line up with TRBD1. Germline CDR1 SEHNR, CDR2 FQNEAQ (reference sequence). The CDR3 spans 15 residues. The trim removed 3 bases at V and 7 bases at J, leaving 9 bases unmatched. CDR3: CASSLHRGRNAGYTF. The CDR3, as DNA: TGTGCCAGCAGCTTGCACAGGGGGCGCAATGCTGGCTACACCTTC.

This chain uses TRBV4-1 with TRBJ2-7; D is uncertain. Germline V gene sequence: CDR1 MGHRA, CDR2 YSYEKL. V was clipped by 1 base and J by 1 base, with 11 bases between them. This CDR3 has 15 residues. CDR3 residues: CASSQVVSRSYEQYF. In DNA form, the CDR3 reads TGCGCCAGCAGCCAAGTAGTAAGCAGGTCCTACGAGCAGTACTTC.

For the CDR3, the DNA is TGTGCCAGCTCCATGGGAGGAATCACGATGTATGAGCAGTTCTTC. Protein sequence: CASSMGGITMYEQFF. The chain has TRBV6-5 and TRBJ2-1; weak D call: TRBD2 (6 bases). The CDR3 runs 15 residues. The V gene lost 8 bases and the J gene lost 8 bases, with 22 bases spanning the gap. Germline lookup yields CDR1 MNHEY and CDR2 SVGAGI.

This chain connects TRBV5-6 to TRBJ2-2; 9 nucleotides agree with TRBD1. In germline, CDR1 is SGHDT, CDR2 YYEEEE. There are 17 residues in the CDR3. With 0 bases clipped from V and 3 bases from J, the junction kept 6 bases outside the gene matches. CDR3 DNA sequence: TGTGCCAGCAGCTTGGTCGGGACAGGGATTGACACCGGGGAGCTGTTTTTT. Residues: CASSLVGTGIDTGELFF.

The rearrangement links TRBV24-1 to TRBJ2-1; 10 bases fit TRBD2. CDR1 is KGHDR and CDR2 is SFDVKD in the germline V gene. The CDR3 totals 16 residues. V was clipped by 4 bases and J by 0 bases; unmatched bases: 2. The CDR3 protein is CATSDPSGSSYNEQFF. The DNA of the CDR3 is TGTGCCACCAGTGACCCTAGCGGGAGCTCCTACAATGAGCAGTTCTTC.

V is TRBV6-2 or TRBV6-3 and J is TRBJ2-7; no clear D gene. The CDR3 contains 17 residues. Trimming left V 0 bases short and J 2 bases short, with 17 bases between. Per germline, CDR1 MNHEY and CDR2 SVGEGT. DNA for the CDR3: TGTGCCAGCAGTTACTCCCTTGGTGACATTTCCGCCTACGAGCAGTACTTC. Its translation: CASSYSLGDISAYEQYF.

The chain joins TRBV7-9 to TRBJ2-3, with D maybe TRBD2 (6 bases). Germline loops: CDR1 SEHNR, CDR2 FQNEAQ (reference sequence). V lost 5 bases, J lost 3 bases, and 6 bases lay in between. This CDR3 has 12 residues. The CDR3 sequence is CASSGLTDTQYF. In nucleotides, the CDR3 is TGTGCCAGCAGCGGACTAACAGATACGCAGTATTTT.